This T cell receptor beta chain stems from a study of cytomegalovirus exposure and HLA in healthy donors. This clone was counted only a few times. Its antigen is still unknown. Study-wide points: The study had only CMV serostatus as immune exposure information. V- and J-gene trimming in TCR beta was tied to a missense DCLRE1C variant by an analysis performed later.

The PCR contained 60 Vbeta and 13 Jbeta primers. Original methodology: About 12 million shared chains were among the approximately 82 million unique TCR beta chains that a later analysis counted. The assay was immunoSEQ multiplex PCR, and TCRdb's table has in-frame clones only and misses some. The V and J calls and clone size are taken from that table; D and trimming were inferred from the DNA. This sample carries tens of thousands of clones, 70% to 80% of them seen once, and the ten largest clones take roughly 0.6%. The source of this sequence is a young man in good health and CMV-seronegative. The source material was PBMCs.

The CDR3 sequence: CASSFLSEGNYGYTF. The CDR3 DNA reads as TGTGCCAGCAGTTTTCTCTCGGAGGGCAACTATGGCTACACCTTC. The chain employs TRBV27 and TRBJ1-2; no firm D call. The CDR3 has 15 residues. V was pared by 3 bases and J by 2 bases, with 13 bases between. Germline V gene data show CDR1 as MNHEY and CDR2 as SMNVEV (reference sequence).